What follows is one TCR beta chain and its context. This entry is derived from a study of blood T cell repertoires in COVID-19. The overall study: Samples of COVID-19 (acute and convalescent) were obtained from the United States, Italy and Spain. The analysed material was cDNA or gDNA that came from T cells, B-cell-depleted T cells, or PBMCs.

Per the authors' pipeline: Estimated nucleated cell counts came from reference gene primer amplification. Assay: immunoSEQ multiplex PCR; the TCRdb copy retains only in-frame clones and omits some. V and J calls and clone size follow that table, whereas D and trimming were derived from the DNA. The sample lists 37,000 or so clones, roughly 90% occurring once. The CDR3 consists of 15 residues. The J segment lost 4 bases and the V segment lost 6 bases, leaving 7 bases of the junction unmatched. Germline-derived CDR1 and CDR2 are SNHLY and FYNNEI. The TCR comes from a man between 65 and 79 years old with acute or convalescent COVID-19. Specimen: peripheral blood. The rearrangement links TRBV2 to TRBJ2-3; TRBD2 matches at 10 bases. The CDR3 DNA reads TGTGCCAGCAGCGGAGCGGGAGGGCCGTCAGATACGCAGTATTTT. Translating gives CASSGAGGPSDTQYF. The variable domain in full, with the rest retrieved from reference TRBV2 and TRBJ2-3, is EPEVTQTPSHQVTQMGQEVILRCVPISNHLYFYWYRQILGQKVEFLVSFYNNEISEKSEIFDDQFSVERPDGSNFTLKIRSTKLEDSAMYFCASSGAGGPSDTQYFGPGTRLTVL.